This T cell receptor (beta chain) was found in a study of T cells in Graves' hyperthyroidism and ophthalmopathy. At the level of the study: Any treatment followed the collection of peripheral blood at initial diagnosis.

This clonotype came up many times. V dropped 4 bases and J dropped 4 bases, with 17 bases sitting between them. The CDR3 runs to 15 residues. The germline V gene encodes CDR1 LGHDT and CDR2 YNNKEL (reference sequence). The study included ophthalmopathy patients with Clinical Activity Score at least 3, NOSPECS grade at least 4 and duration under 3 months. It was over 9.5 ml of fresh peripheral blood that supplied the PBMCs. RNA transcripts served as the template for amplifying TCR beta CDR3 regions. Carried out on the TCR CDR3, a first-round RT-PCR used the HTBI primer set. TCRdb reprocessed the multiplex PCR reads with MiXCR, giving one entry per CDR3 protein. Here the sample spans 250,000 to 400,000 distinct CDR3 sequences, roughly 15% being singletons.

This sequence was found in a woman aged 40 to 49 with Graves' ophthalmopathy. The gene calls are TRBV3-1 and TRBJ2-7; D may be TRBD2 (7 bases). Sequencing input: blood. The CDR3 DNA is TGTGCCAGCAGCCCCCCCTTGGGGGGGCGGTACGAGCAGTACTTC. Protein product: CASSPPLGGRYEQYF.